A selection of T cell receptor beta chains follows, all from one sample in a study of read filtering for tumor transcriptome and immune sequencing. TCRdb re-called the reads with MiXCR, one entry per CDR3 protein. The table has roughly 60,000 distinct CDR3 sequences, less than 25% seen once. Sequenced: a population of CD138-negative cells sorted from bone marrow. These receptors were collected from a donor older than 35 with multiple myeloma. CDR3s include the opening cysteine and the closing phenylalanine or tryptophan. The D gene is left open where the match is weak. Expanded clones are given a class, and other clones once, few, many or no size at all.

D gene: .
V gene: TRBV14
clone size: .
CDR3 length: 13
CDR3 protein: CASSQLQGYEQYF

D gene: .
V gene: TRBV2
clone size: many
CDR3 length: 15
CDR3 protein: CASSEASGAGSPLHF

D gene: .
V gene: TRBV20-1
clone size: .
CDR3 length: 11
CDR3 protein: CSTTRGNEQFF

D gene: .
V gene: TRBV7-9
clone size: .
CDR3 length: 14
CDR3 protein: CASSLISANYGYTF

D gene: TRBD2
V gene: TRBV3-1
clone size: many
CDR3 length: 18
CDR3 protein: CASSPISGGAGPAGELFF

D gene: TRBD1
V gene: TRBV11-2
clone size: many
CDR3 length: 14
CDR3 protein: CASSRTGEKETQYF

D gene: TRBD1
V gene: TRBV2
clone size: few
CDR3 length: 13
CDR3 protein: CASRGQGNYGYTF

D gene: .
V gene: TRBV7-9
clone size: many
CDR3 length: 14
CDR3 protein: CASSLRAGFNEQFF

D gene: .
V gene: TRBV6-1
clone size: many
CDR3 length: 17
CDR3 protein: CASSESLTGFSNQPQHF

D gene: TRBD2
V gene: TRBV5-1
clone size: .
CDR3 length: 16
CDR3 protein: CASSLGEGSKSWEQYF

D gene: .
V gene: TRBV9
clone size: many
CDR3 length: 14
CDR3 protein: CASSVGAAGSEQYF

D gene: TRBD1
V gene: TRBV11-2
clone size: many
CDR3 length: 12
CDR3 protein: CASSLEQGPQFF

D gene: TRBD2
V gene: TRBV29-1
clone size: many
CDR3 length: 13
CDR3 protein: CSVGTSGGASKYF

D gene: .
V gene: TRBV6-5
clone size: .
CDR3 length: 13
CDR3 protein: CASYTIGPDGYTF

D gene: .
V gene: TRBV7-3
clone size: few
CDR3 length: 13
CDR3 protein: CASSLLGDGELFF

D gene: .
V gene: TRBV5-1
clone size: many
CDR3 length: 15
CDR3 protein: CASSHRPNLINEQFF

D gene: .
V gene: TRBV2
clone size: many
CDR3 length: 13
CDR3 protein: CASSDRRKETQYF

D gene: .
V gene: TRBV20-1
clone size: .
CDR3 length: 13
CDR3 protein: CSASDGANQPQHF

D gene: .
V gene: TRBV10-3
clone size: many
CDR3 length: 16
CDR3 protein: CAISGPPGLNTGELFF

D gene: TRBD2
V gene: TRBV6-8
clone size: few
CDR3 length: 14
CDR3 protein: CASSTSGRADTQYF

D gene: .
V gene: TRBV5-1
clone size: many
CDR3 length: 13
CDR3 protein: CASSTDGNTEAFF

D gene: TRBD1
V gene: TRBV4-2
clone size: .
CDR3 length: 12
CDR3 protein: CASSQGQGEQYF

D gene: .
V gene: TRBV30
clone size: many
CDR3 length: 11
CDR3 protein: CAWKQVFEAFF

D gene: TRBD1
V gene: TRBV12-3/TRBV12-4
clone size: many
CDR3 length: 15
CDR3 protein: CASSLSHRGPWELFF

D gene: .
V gene: TRBV12-3/TRBV12-4
clone size: many
CDR3 length: 14
CDR3 protein: CASSAGTSGTEAFF

D gene: .
V gene: TRBV20-1
clone size: .
CDR3 length: 14
CDR3 protein: CSASDYGVTDTQYF

D gene: TRBD1
V gene: TRBV12-3/TRBV12-4
clone size: many
CDR3 length: 16
CDR3 protein: CASTLWTGGLENEQFF

D gene: TRBD1
V gene: TRBV29-1
clone size: many
CDR3 length: 13
CDR3 protein: CSVGQGRTDTQYF

D gene: .
V gene: TRBV5-4
clone size: many
CDR3 length: 17
CDR3 protein: CASRTTPKGAGANVLTF

D gene: TRBD1
V gene: TRBV24-1
clone size: .
CDR3 length: 17
CDR3 protein: CATSRSPGQGGKGTQHF

D gene: .
V gene: TRBV20-1
clone size: many
CDR3 length: 14
CDR3 protein: CSARRLEARDEQFF

D gene: TRBD2
V gene: TRBV4-1
clone size: many
CDR3 length: 19
CDR3 protein: CASSQEGPLAGGRTDTQYF

D gene: TRBD2
V gene: TRBV7-3
clone size: few
CDR3 length: 15
CDR3 protein: CASSLGTSEKNIQYF

D gene: .
V gene: TRBV11-2
clone size: .
CDR3 length: 14
CDR3 protein: CASSLAGLNTEAFF

D gene: .
V gene: TRBV6-6
clone size: many
CDR3 length: 13
CDR3 protein: CASSYELLYEQYF

D gene: .
V gene: TRBV28
clone size: .
CDR3 length: 13
CDR3 protein: CARPGGEYYEQYF

D gene: .
V gene: TRBV5-1
clone size: .
CDR3 length: 15
CDR3 protein: CASSFNRVGQETQYF

D gene: .
V gene: TRBV5-5
clone size: many
CDR3 length: 14
CDR3 protein: CASSLRPDRDTIYF

D gene: TRBD2
V gene: TRBV2
clone size: many
CDR3 length: 15
CDR3 protein: CATLGGLAGDQEQFF

D gene: TRBD1
V gene: TRBV6-5
clone size: .
CDR3 length: 13
CDR3 protein: CASSKLTGAEAFF

D gene: TRBD2
V gene: TRBV28
clone size: many
CDR3 length: 15
CDR3 protein: CASSFPGGGQETQYF

D gene: .
V gene: TRBV12-3/TRBV12-4
clone size: many
CDR3 length: 14
CDR3 protein: CASSLEGGWYEQYF

D gene: TRBD1
V gene: TRBV29-1
clone size: few
CDR3 length: 13
CDR3 protein: CSARQGANTEAFF

D gene: TRBD2
V gene: TRBV4-1
clone size: .
CDR3 length: 15
CDR3 protein: CASSRTSGVQETQYF

D gene: .
V gene: TRBV27
clone size: .
CDR3 length: 13
CDR3 protein: CASSPTGPYEQYF

D gene: TRBD1
V gene: TRBV10-3
clone size: many
CDR3 length: 16
CDR3 protein: CAISETQGAAKNIQYF

D gene: .
V gene: TRBV29-1
clone size: many
CDR3 length: 13
CDR3 protein: CSVWDATNEKLFF

D gene: .
V gene: TRBV20-1
clone size: few
CDR3 length: 11
CDR3 protein: CSAMGQETQYF